Each of the 9 T cell receptor beta chains below was sequenced from the same sample in a study of blood T cell repertoires in COVID-19. TCRdb's copy holds only in-frame clones and misses some; the assay was immunoSEQ multiplex PCR. The repertoire includes roughly 110,000 clones, 85% of them detected once, and about 12% sits in the top ten. The sequencing sample was made of peripheral blood. Receptors originate from a human donor in a cohort sampled during active COVID-19.

The chain has TRBV6-6 and TRBJ2-1; 10 nucleotides align to TRBD1. After removal of 6 bases from V and 9 bases from J, the junction contained 5 bases not matched to a gene. The CDR3 is made up of 13 amino acids. CDR1 is MNHNY and CDR2 is SVGAGI in the germline V gene (reference sequence). This chain's CDR3 is CASSGQGEGEQFF. The CDR3 DNA reads as TGTGCCAGCAGCGGACAGGGGGAGGGTGAGCAGTTCTTC.

This chain links TRBV29-1 with TRBJ2-3, with D possibly TRBD1 on 5 matching bases. The CDR3 has 16 residues. Trimming stripped 3 bases from V and 1 base from J, with 17 bases between. Germline CDR1 reads SQVTM; CDR2 reads ANQGSEA. CDR3 nucleotides: TGCAGCGTTGAGGGATCAGGGCGGTTGGGCACAGATACGCAGTATTTT. Protein product: CSVEGSGRLGTDTQYF.

The V call is TRBV7-9, the J call TRBJ1-1; a possible D gene is TRBD1 (5 bases). CDR3 size: 13 residues. V lost 2 bases to trimming and J lost 7 bases, with 11 bases between them. The germline V gene has CDR1 SEHNR and CDR2 FQNEAQ (reference sequence). CDR3 nucleotides: TGTGCCAGCAGCTTATCAGGGTGGGTTGAAGCTTTCTTT. Encoded protein: CASSLSGWVEAFF.

The genes are TRBV19 and TRBJ1-5; no reliable D call. Germline CDR1 reads LNHDA; CDR2 reads SQIVND (reference sequence). Trimming stripped 5 bases from V and 6 bases from J, with 14 bases between. This CDR3 is built from 14 residues. CDR3 DNA sequence: TGTGCCAGTAGTCAAGTGGAGGCGGGTCAGCCCCAGCATTTT. Protein sequence: CASSQVEAGQPQHF.

The chain employs TRBV11-2 and TRBJ2-7; 8 bases agree with TRBD1. Germline CDR1 is SGHAT and CDR2 is FQNNGV. V lost 0 bases and J lost 6; bases outside the gene matches: 7. This CDR3 has 15 amino acids. DNA of the CDR3: TGTGCCAGCAGCTTAGAAACAGGACAGGGACGCGAGCAGTACTTC. Amino acid sequence: CASSLETGQGREQYF.

The gene calls are TRBV30 and TRBJ1-5; D is possibly TRBD1 (6 bases). The ends were cut back, 1 base at V and 1 base at J, with 11 bases in the middle. Per germline, CDR1 GTSNPN and CDR2 SVGIG (reference sequence). This CDR3 is 15 amino acids long. The DNA for the CDR3 is TGTGCCTGGAGTGGAGGGACATCCAGCAATCAGCCCCAGCATTTT. Translating gives CAWSGGTSSNQPQHF.

The chain uses TRBV7-9 and TRBJ2-7; no clear D gene. The length of the CDR3 is 13 residues. CDR1 is SEHNR, CDR2 FQNEAQ, per germline (reference sequence). Between the trimmed V and J ends, which lost 4 bases and 3 bases, there was a span of 10 bases. The CDR3: CASSSSSHYEQYF. The DNA for the CDR3 is TGTGCCAGCAGCTCCAGTAGCCACTACGAGCAGTACTTC.

The V and J genes are TRBV6-2 or TRBV6-3 and TRBJ2-3; D is perhaps TRBD1 (6 bases). V lost 6 bases, J lost 7 bases, and 11 bases lay in between. This CDR3 region has 12 residues. Germline V lookup: CDR1 MNHEY, CDR2 SVGEGT. The CDR3 loop reads CASSTGRNTQYF. CDR3 nucleotides: TGTGCCAGCAGCACAGGGCGGAATACGCAGTATTTT.

The V call is TRBV5-6, the J call TRBJ2-2, with 9 bases matching TRBD1. V shed 3 bases and J 1 base; nucleotides not matched to a gene: 4. This CDR3 comprises 16 residues. The germline V gene encodes CDR1 SGHDT and CDR2 YYEEEE. In DNA form, the CDR3 reads TGTGCCAGCAGCTCGGGACAGGGCGGGAACACCGGGGAGCTGTTTTTT. Translating gives CASSSGQGGNTGELFF.